These 20 T cell receptor beta chains originate from one sample sequenced in a study of blood T cell repertoires in COVID-19. Generated by immunoSEQ multiplex PCR, the TCRdb table keeps only in-frame clones and is missing some. Of approximately 250,000 clones listed, about 87% are singletons. Sequenced sample: PBMCs or T cells enriched from blood (not recorded which). The receptors derive from a woman aged 25 to 39 with acute COVID-19.

The chain links TRBV18 to TRBJ1-5; tentatively, D is TRBD1 (6 bases). The CDR3 has 14 amino acids. The germline V and J ends were trimmed by 3 bases and 2 bases, with 8 bases remaining between them. Germline V lookup: CDR1 KGHSH, CDR2 LQKENI. CDR3 coding DNA: TGTGCCAGCTCACCTTCAGGGGGCAATCAGCCCCAGCATTTT. This translates into CASSPSGGNQPQHF.

This clone has a single count. V and J are TRBV10-1 and TRBJ1-6; D remains ambiguous. The CDR3 runs 15 residues. V lost 2 bases and J lost 2, with 7 bases in between. Per the germline V gene, CDR1 is WNHNN and CDR2 is SYGVQD (reference sequence). CDR3 protein: CASSEGGAYNSPLHF. The CDR3 DNA reads as TGCGCCAGCAGTGAGGGCGGAGCCTATAATTCACCCCTCCACTTT.

The chain combines TRBV13 with TRBJ2-1; D not resolved. V lost 0 bases and J lost 0, with 9 bases in between. Germline V gene lookup returns CDR1 PRHDT and CDR2 FYEKMQ (reference sequence). The CDR3 contains 16 residues. The CDR3 spells CASSLGSAASYNEQFF. Here the CDR3 DNA reads TGTGCCAGCAGCTTAGGTTCTGCGGCCTCCTACAATGAGCAGTTCTTC.

J is TRBJ1-2 and V is TRBV19; 8 bases align to TRBD1. There are 16 residues in the CDR3. With 4 bases clipped from V and 2 bases from J, the junction kept 9 bases outside the gene matches. CDR1 and CDR2 (germline): LNHDA, SQIVND (reference sequence). CDR3 nucleotides: TGTGCCAGTAGTAGCACAGGGGGGCAATTAAACTATGGCTACACCTTC. It encodes CASSSTGGQLNYGYTF.

The chain joins TRBV25-1 to TRBJ2-1; 9 nucleotides match TRBD2. The CDR3 contains 14 residues. CDR1 is MGHDK, CDR2 SYGVNS, per germline. V was pared by 2 bases and J by 6 bases, with 2 bases of the junction left unmatched. The CDR3 DNA follows: TGTGCCAGCAGTGAAAGCGGGAGGCGCAATGAGCAGTTCTTC. Encoded protein: CASSESGRRNEQFF.

The rearrangement uses TRBV5-4 and TRBJ2-1; 7 bases align to TRBD2. The CDR3 length is 16 residues. V shed 1 base, J shed 4 bases, and the junction held 8 bases outside the gene matches. The V gene's germline CDR1 is SGHNT and CDR2 YYREEE (reference sequence). DNA for the CDR3: TGTGCCAGCAGCTTGCCCCCTAGCGGACTATACAATGAGCAGTTCTTC. Its translation: CASSLPPSGLYNEQFF.

The chain couples TRBV5-1 to TRBJ2-1, with 8 bases fitting TRBD2. The J segment lost 4 bases and the V segment lost 0 bases, leaving 3 bases of the junction unmatched. Germline assignment: CDR1 SGHRS and CDR2 YFSETQ. The length of the CDR3 is 15 residues. CDR3 sequence (DNA): TGCGCCAGCAGCTTGGTTAGCGGGACTTACAATGAGCAGTTCTTC. Encoded protein: CASSLVSGTYNEQFF.

The gene calls are TRBV14 and TRBJ1-1; 12 nucleotides match TRBD1. Germline CDR1 SGHDN, CDR2 FVKESK. The CDR3 loop spans 18 amino acids. V dropped 1 base and J dropped 6; count of bases not matched to a gene: 12. This CDR3 is CASSQGFLGQGASAEAFF. CDR3 in DNA: TGTGCCAGCAGCCAAGGCTTTTTGGGACAGGGGGCAAGTGCTGAAGCTTTCTTT.

This chain uses TRBV6-5 with TRBJ2-7, with D unresolved. V lost 5 bases, J lost 0 bases, and 8 bases lay in between. The CDR3 runs to 13 residues. Germline V gives CDR1 MNHEY, CDR2 SVGAGI. As DNA, the CDR3 is TGTGCCAGCAGTCCCTTCAGCTCCTACGAGCAGTACTTC. It specifies CASSPFSSYEQYF.

V usage is TRBV5-1 and J usage is TRBJ1-1; no clear D. Per germline, CDR1 SGHRS and CDR2 YFSETQ. The germline V and J ends were trimmed by 1 base and 1 base, with 8 bases remaining between them. The CDR3 has 14 amino acids. The CDR3 coding sequence is TGCGCCAGCAGCTTGCAGGCAGAGAACACTGAAGCTTTCTTT. Translating gives CASSLQAENTEAFF. The complete variable domain, with remaining parts taken from reference TRBV5-1 and TRBJ1-1, reads KAGVTQTPRYLIKTRGQQVTLSCSPISGHRSVSWYQQTPGQGLQFLFEYFSETQRNKGNFPGRFSGRQFSNSRSEMNVSTLELGDSALYLCASSLQAENTEAFFGQGTRLTVV.

V and J are TRBV10-2 and TRBJ1-4; D remains unclear. Trimming took 1 base from V and 5 from J, leaving 8 bases between them. This CDR3 has 14 amino acids. The germline V gene has CDR1 WSHSY and CDR2 SAAADI. CDR3 loop: CASSEFFENEKLFF. The CDR3 DNA reads TGCGCCAGCAGTGAGTTTTTCGAGAATGAAAAACTGTTTTTT.

This clone has more than one count but fewer than ten. This sequence joins TRBV9 and TRBJ2-2; D possibly corresponds to TRBD2 (6 bases). Germline CDR1 SGDLS, CDR2 YYNGEE. The germline V and J ends were trimmed by 3 bases and 2 bases, with 14 bases remaining between them. CDR3 length equals 16 residues. CDR3 residues: CASSGLGGKNTGELFF. The CDR3 DNA sequence: TGTGCCAGCAGCGGTTTGGGCGGGAAAAACACCGGGGAGCTGTTTTTT.

The genes are TRBV10-3 and TRBJ2-1; 7 bases are a match to TRBD2. Germline lookup yields CDR1 ENHRY and CDR2 SYGVKD. Germline trimming cut 2 bases from V and 9 bases from J; bases unmatched to any gene: 13. The CDR3 consists of 16 residues. CDR3: CAISETNGGSRFEQFF. The CDR3 DNA follows: TGTGCCATCAGTGAGACAAATGGCGGGAGTCGATTTGAGCAGTTCTTC.

The chain employs TRBV3-1 (or the pseudogene TRBV3-2) and TRBJ2-7; the D gene is possibly TRBD1 (6 bases). Trimming pared 4 bases from V and 7 bases from J, leaving 11 bases between. This CDR3 contains 12 residues. The germline V gene has CDR1 LGHDT and CDR2 YNNKEL (reference sequence). The CDR3 DNA sequence: TGTGCCAGCAGCCTACAGGGTGGGGAGCAGTACTTC. Its translation is CASSLQGGEQYF.

The chain combines TRBV7-8 with TRBJ2-7; 7 bases align to TRBD1. Germline CDR1 and CDR2: SGHVS and FQNEAQ. J was trimmed by 0 bases and V by 7 bases; bases with no gene match: 6. The CDR3 has 14 amino acids. The CDR3 region is CASIGDRDSYEQYF. The CDR3 nucleotides are TGTGCCAGCATTGGAGACAGGGACTCCTACGAGCAGTACTTC.

The chain uses TRBV3-1 (or the pseudogene TRBV3-2) and TRBJ1-5, with D hard to call. Germline V CDR1 and CDR2: LGHDT, YNNKEL (reference sequence). V was pared by 0 bases and J by 16 bases, with 25 bases between. CDR3 length: 16 amino acids. The CDR3 sequence: CASSQDPIPGICYKHF. The CDR3 nucleotides are TGTGCCAGCAGCCAAGATCCCATTCCGGGAATTTGTTACAAACATTTT.

The rearrangement joins TRBV2 to TRBJ2-7, with TRBD2 matching 9 bases. The CDR3 is 14 residues long. CDR1 and CDR2 from the germline V gene are SNHLY and FYNNEI. After removal of 7 bases from V and 0 bases from J, the junction contained 4 bases not matched to a gene. The CDR3 DNA reads as TGTGCCAGCATGAGGACTAGCGCCTCCTACGAGCAGTACTTC. Translating gives CASMRTSASYEQYF.

This chain links TRBV11-1 with TRBJ1-1, with 7 bases aligning to TRBD1. The CDR3 has 14 residues. J lost 8 bases, V lost 4 bases, and 10 bases had no gene match. The germline CDR1 and CDR2 sequences are SGHAT and FQDESV (reference sequence). The chain's CDR3 is CASSSPGTEREAFF. In DNA, the CDR3 is TGTGCCAGCAGCTCACCAGGGACAGAGAGAGAAGCTTTCTTT.

The CDR3: CASISVRTGNQPQHF. DNA of the CDR3: TGTGCCAGCATCTCCGTCCGGACAGGGAATCAGCCCCAGCATTTT. The gene calls are TRBV6-5 and TRBJ1-5; TRBD1 aligns across 8 bases. CDR1 MNHEY and CDR2 SVGAGI come from the germline V gene. J was trimmed by 4 bases and V by 7 bases; bases with no gene match: 9. The CDR3 totals 15 residues.

The chain is built from TRBV7-6 and TRBJ2-7, with a weak D call TRBD2 (5 bases). Trimming shortened V by 5 bases and J by 6 bases, and 11 bases separated the two germline ends. The CDR3 extends over 12 amino acids. Germline assignment: CDR1 SGHVS and CDR2 FNYEAQ. This chain's CDR3 is CASSGMGSEQYF. The DNA of the CDR3 is TGTGCCAGCAGCGGTATGGGGAGCGAGCAGTACTTC. The full variable domain, completed using reference TRBV7-6 and TRBJ2-7, is GAGVSQSPRYKVTKRGQDVALRCDPISGHVSLYWYRQALGQGPEFLTYFNYEAQQDKSGLPNDRFSAERPEGSISTLTIQRTEQRDSAMYRCASSGMGSEQYFGPGTRLTVT.